This TCR beta chain derives from a study of CD8+ T cells in alopecia areata (dated by TCRdb to 2016 to 2019). About the study as a whole: Skin from C3H/HeJ donors with spontaneous alopecia (about 6-12 months old) was grafted onto female C3H/HeJ recipients aged roughly 6-11 weeks. Scalp tissue and sorted CD4+ and CD8+ peripheral blood T cells from patchy and totalis/universalis alopecia areata patients and from healthy controls were covered by human TCRbeta sequencing. TCRbeta CDR3 regions were amplified by immunoSEQ multiplex PCR with 35 Vbeta forward and 13 Jbeta reverse primers. RNA was obtained with the PAXgene miRNA kit for fixed scalp, the miRNeasy kit for PBMCs, and the RNeasy kit for mouse skin. Scalp clonality was compared across normal scalp (n=4), patchy alopecia areata scalp (n=8), and alopecia totalis/universalis scalp (n=8). The study used high-throughput TCRbeta sequencing to examine T cell clonal expansion in alopecia areata, in both the C3H/HeJ mouse model and human patients.

The investigation overall reported the following: Lesional scalp, especially in alopecia totalis/universalis, showed higher clonality and more expanded CD8+ clones than normal scalp, suggesting antigenic drive. Unlike mouse skin, which is dominated by gammadelta T cells, normal human skin has resident alphabeta T cells that are also sequenced, and this complicates analysis of the scalp TCR repertoire. Shared TCR sequences between patients were less evident than in mice, which may be partly attributable to HLA diversity in the patient population.

The receptor library was made with the immunoSEQ multiplex PCR assay. To provide template for TCR sequencing, every sample had RNA extracted and reverse transcribed into cDNA. SuperScript III was used for first-strand cDNA synthesis, primed with a 2:1 mix of oligo-dT and random hexamers. Amplification bias was assessed with a synthetic immune receptor repertoire, and residual bias was removed computationally. Sequencing of the libraries was done on Illumina HiSeq with 60 bp reads that cover the CDR3, reading from J toward V. In the paper's pipeline: After raw reads were preprocessed to remove errors, the CDR3 was defined following IMGT conventions as running from the conserved cysteine to phenylalanine. Clonality was computed as 1 minus the Shannon entropy, with the entropy normalized by log2 of the number of productive unique TCRs. Whether each scalp clone was CD4 or CD8 was inferred by checking scalp TCRbeta sequences against the CD4 and CD8 repertoires from sorted blood. The source is immuneACCESS, and TCRdb retained only in-frame sequences with V and J called. Part of the clones is not carried over; for the studies checked, unresolved V genes explain less than half of this, and the remainder is unexplained. V, J and clone size derive from that table, while D and trimming were established from the DNA sequence. This sample contains 200,000 to 300,000 clones, none of which is a singleton. The ten biggest clones cover less than 1.5% of the sample.

Worth noting for this clone: The specificity of this receptor is unknown. Gene labels and germline sequences for this entry follow the mouse.

Pooled mouse cutaneous lymph node cells were stained for CD4, CD8alpha, NKG2D, NKG2ACE and other markers, then sorted on a BD Influx. This TCR was sampled from a C3H/HeJ mouse with alopecia areata. Mice from this strain have the MHC haplotype H2-k. Sequencing was done on a sample of CD4+ T cells sorted from a lymph node.

CDR3 loop: CASSIRGVTGQLYF. CDR3 bases read: TGTGCCAGCAGTATACGGGGGGTCACCGGG. Recombination connected TRBV19 to TRBJ2-2; D gene: possibly TRBD2, on 6 matching bases. The read falls 4 residues short of the CDR3 end, and the missing part is taken from the germline J gene. The germline V gene (reference sequence) supplies CDR1 FNHDT and CDR2 SITEND. Including the terminal cysteine and phenylalanine, the CDR3 comprises 14 residues. The DNA has 30 bases, all within the CDR3, and is read from base 1. Cut back by 1 base and 4 bases, the V and J ends lie 8 bases apart.